A single sample is the source of the 30 T cell receptor beta chains below, sequenced in a study of cytomegalovirus exposure and HLA in healthy donors. In the PCR, 60 Vbeta and 13 Jbeta primers were used. Profiling relied on immunoSEQ multiplex PCR, and the TCRdb table lists in-frame clones only, not all of them. The table shows some 190,000 clones, with 80% to 85% occurring only once. Sequencing was carried out using PBMCs. These receptors came from a woman aged 40 to 50 in good health and CMV-seronegative.

The chain couples TRBV5-4 to TRBJ1-3; no clear D. Trimming shortened V by 3 bases and J by 0 bases, and 10 bases separated the two germline ends. The CDR3 is 15 amino acids. Germline values: CDR1 SGHNT, CDR2 YYREEE (reference sequence). CDR3 nucleotide sequence: TGTGCCAGCAGCTCCGCGGGGAACTCTGGAAACACCATATATTTT. It specifies CASSSAGNSGNTIYF.

This chain links TRBV12-5 with TRBJ2-3, with D possibly TRBD1 on 5 matching bases. Germline V lookup: CDR1 LGHNT, CDR2 FRNRAP. The CDR3 runs 15 residues. V lost 2 bases and J lost 1, with 10 bases in between. DNA for the CDR3: TGTGCTAGTGGTTTGAGGGGTCGTGGCACAGATACGCAGTATTTT. Encoded protein: CASGLRGRGTDTQYF.

This clone was seen once. CDR3 region: CARSSPWQGSNQPQHF. The CDR3 DNA sequence: TGTGCCAGAAGCAGTCCTTGGCAGGGCTCTAATCAGCCCCAGCATTTT. The chain couples TRBV5-3 to TRBJ1-5; possibly TRBD1 for D (5 bases). TRBV5-3 is identified as an open reading frame with a role that is uncertain. This CDR3 is 16 amino acids long. The ends were cut back, 4 bases at V and 4 bases at J, with 18 bases in the middle.

The chain has TRBV6-1 and TRBJ1-2; D is undetermined. The CDR3 is made up of 15 amino acids. The germline V gene encodes CDR1 MNHNS and CDR2 SASEGT. V was cut by 1 base and J by 6 bases, with 15 bases left in between. CDR3 in DNA: TGTGCCAGCAGTGAAGGGGGTCAGAGCGGCGATGGCTACACCTTC. Translation gives CASSEGGQSGDGYTF.

The chain links TRBV19 to TRBJ1-5; the D is unclear. The CDR3 loop spans 14 amino acids. CDR1 and CDR2 from the germline V gene are LNHDA and SQIVND (reference sequence). V dropped 6 bases and J dropped 1 base, with 10 bases sitting between them. The CDR3 is CASRHLASNQPQHF. The CDR3 DNA reads as TGTGCCAGTAGACACCTGGCAAGCAATCAGCCCCAGCATTTT.

This chain connects TRBV18 to TRBJ2-1; D gene uncertain. The CDR3 is 15 amino acids. V lost 1 base, J lost 0 bases, and 7 bases lay in between. CDR1 is KGHSH and CDR2 is LQKENI in the germline V gene. CDR3 region: CASSPRLSSYNEQFF. CDR3 DNA sequence: TGTGCCAGCTCACCACGTCTGAGCTCCTACAATGAGCAGTTCTTC.

This clone was counted between two and nine times. The chain couples TRBV19 to TRBJ2-4, with a tentative D call TRBD2 (7 bases). V was shortened by 8 bases and J by 5 bases, with 16 bases between the two germline ends. The germline V gene encodes CDR1 LNHDA and CDR2 SQIVND (reference sequence). The CDR3 length is 14 residues. CDR3 coding DNA: TGTGCCAGTCGGATAAAAGGGGGGGAAAACATTCAGTACTTC. Encoded protein: CASRIKGGENIQYF.

This rearrangement joins TRBV28 to TRBJ2-7; TRBD2 matches at 9 bases. The CDR3 is 13 residues long. The V gene's germline CDR1 is MDHEN and CDR2 SYDVKM. The trim removed 10 bases at V and 3 bases at J, leaving 7 bases unmatched. The CDR3 sequence: CATVSSGIYEQYF. The CDR3 DNA reads TGTGCCACCGTGTCTAGCGGGATCTACGAGCAGTACTTC.

The chain links TRBV12-5 to TRBJ2-3; 7 nucleotides line up with TRBD2. Germline V gene sequence: CDR1 LGHNT, CDR2 FRNRAP. The CDR3 consists of 18 residues. The V gene end was trimmed by 0 bases and the J gene end by 5 bases; junction bases not matched to a gene: 14. The CDR3 DNA follows: TGTGCTAGTGGTTTGGTACTAGGGAGGGGACGTCCCCAAGATACGCAGTATTTT. Translating it yields CASGLVLGRGRPQDTQYF.

This chain links TRBV30 with TRBJ1-1; D remains unclear. CDR1 and CDR2 from the germline V gene are GTSNPN and SVGIG (reference sequence). CDR3 length equals 13 residues. V dropped 1 base and J dropped 1 base, with 7 bases sitting between them. CDR3 in DNA: TGTGCCTGGAGTGGAACTAGGAACACTGAAGCTTTCTTT. Its translation: CAWSGTRNTEAFF.

The rearrangement links TRBV6-6 to TRBJ2-3; TRBD2 matches at 8 bases. The ends lost 6 bases at V and 3 bases at J; junction bases unmatched: 8. This CDR3 is built from 15 residues. Germline V gene data show CDR1 as MNHNY and CDR2 as SVGAGI (reference sequence). CDR3 in amino acids: CASRAQGLGTDTQYF. The CDR3 DNA is TGTGCCAGCAGAGCCCAGGGACTAGGGACAGATACGCAGTATTTT.

This clone was picked up a small number of times. The chain links TRBV21-1 to TRBJ1-2; the table's D call, TRBD1, was not checked against the DNA. TRBV21-1 is a pseudogene locus. The CDR3 is 14 residues long. In nucleotides, the CDR3 is TGTGCCAGCAGCAAGTGTGTCAGGAACTATGGCTACACCTTC. This encodes CASSKCVRNYGYTF.

The genes are TRBV4-2 and TRBJ1-1, with 7 bases identical to TRBD1. Germline lookup yields CDR1 LGHNA and CDR2 YNFKEQ. There are 16 residues in the CDR3. V was pared by 2 bases and J by 5 bases, with 11 bases of the junction left unmatched. CDR3 nucleotide sequence: TGTGCCAGCAGCCAACCCTTATACAGGGGAAGAACTGAAGCTTTCTTT. It translates to CASSQPLYRGRTEAFF.

This clone was detected a few times. The chain uses TRBV4-1 and TRBJ1-1, with TRBD1 matching 7 bases. Germline V lookup: CDR1 MGHRA, CDR2 YSYEKL. Trimming removed 3 bases from V and 3 bases from J; junction bases left unmatched: 7. CDR3 length: 15 amino acids. CDR3 bases: TGCGCCAGCAGCCACGCTAGACAGGGTTACACTGAAGCTTTCTTT. Translation gives CASSHARQGYTEAFF.

The rearrangement links TRBV28 to TRBJ2-6; the D is unclear. V shed 5 bases and J shed 0 bases, with 8 bases lying between them. CDR1 MDHEN and CDR2 SYDVKM come from the germline V gene. The CDR3 runs 15 residues. In DNA, the CDR3 is TGTGCCAGCAGTATACAGCCCTCTGGGGCCAACGTCCTGACTTTC. This sequence encodes CASSIQPSGANVLTF.

The genes are TRBV6-5 and TRBJ1-1; D possibly corresponds to TRBD1 (5 bases). The CDR3 covers 16 residues. Germline CDR1 and CDR2: MNHEY and SVGAGI. Trimming removed 0 bases from V and 4 bases from J, with 15 bases in between. CDR3: CASSYSSGRASTEAFF. The CDR3 DNA sequence: TGTGCCAGCAGTTACTCCTCGGGCAGGGCGTCCACTGAAGCTTTCTTT.

The rearrangement joins TRBV9 to TRBJ2-1; D is perhaps TRBD2 (6 bases). V was pared by 5 bases and J by 8 bases, with 14 bases between. The CDR3 contains 13 residues. Germline CDR1 SGDLS, CDR2 YYNGEE. The CDR3 coding sequence is TGTGCCAGCAGGAAATTCGGCGGGGATGAGCAGTTCTTC. Residues: CASRKFGGDEQFF.

The rearrangement joins TRBV5-1 to TRBJ1-2; 8 nucleotides line up with TRBD1. The CDR3 is 12 residues long. Germline V gives CDR1 SGHRS, CDR2 YFSETQ. The V gene end was trimmed by 4 bases and the J gene end by 7 bases; junction bases not matched to a gene: 3. This CDR3 is CASSKDRAGYTF. The CDR3 nucleotides read TGCGCCAGCAGCAAGGACAGGGCTGGCTACACCTTC.

The chain carries TRBV4-1 and TRBJ1-2; D call uncertain. Germline V CDR1 and CDR2: MGHRA, YSYEKL. V was cut by 1 base and J by 2 bases, with 5 bases left in between. This CDR3 region has 13 residues. This CDR3 reads CASSQGRNYGYTF. DNA for the CDR3: TGCGCCAGCAGCCAAGGGAGAAACTATGGCTACACCTTC.

DNA for the CDR3: TGTGCCAGCCGGGGGGTAGTCGAGCCGGAGACCCAGTACTTC. This translates into CASRGVVEPETQYF. The J gene is TRBJ2-5, the V gene TRBV6-5; 7 bases map to TRBD2. CDR1 and CDR2 from the germline V gene are MNHEY and SVGAGI. This CDR3 is 14 amino acids long. V dropped 8 bases and J dropped 5; count of bases not matched to a gene: 11.

The chain uses TRBV7-9 and TRBJ2-2; 9 nucleotides agree with TRBD1. Per germline, CDR1 SEHNR and CDR2 FQNEAQ (reference sequence). CDR3 length: 15 amino acids. Trimming took 5 bases from V and 1 from J; bases not matched to a gene: 2. CDR3 nucleotides: TGTGCCAGCAGCGAGGGACAGGGGAACACCGGGGAGCTGTTTTTT. Encoded protein: CASSEGQGNTGELFF.

The chain combines TRBV29-1 with TRBJ1-1; 8 nucleotides line up with TRBD1. CDR1 is SQVTM and CDR2 is ANQGSEA in the germline V gene. V trimming: 1 base; J trimming: 5 bases; junction bases outside the gene matches: 6. This CDR3 has 14 residues. The CDR3 sequence is CSVEVRTGLTEAFF. The DNA for the CDR3 is TGCAGCGTTGAAGTGAGGACAGGGTTGACTGAAGCTTTCTTT. The whole variable domain, remainder taken from reference TRBV29-1 and TRBJ1-1, is SAVISQKPSRDICQRGTSLTIQCQVDSQVTMMFWYRQQPGQSLTLIATANQGSEATYESGFVIDKFPISRPNLTFSTLTVSNMSPEDSSIYLCSVEVRTGLTEAFFGQGTRLTVV.

The sample holds one count of this clone. The chain uses TRBV7-9 and TRBJ2-6; 7 bases line up with TRBD1. CDR3 length: 18 residues. The V gene end was trimmed by 3 bases and the J gene end by 4 bases; junction bases not matched to a gene: 12. Germline lookup yields CDR1 SEHNR and CDR2 FQNEAQ (reference sequence). CDR3 coding DNA: TGTGCCAGCAGCTTCCCCCCACAGGGGAAAGCGGGGGCCAACGTCCTGACTTTC. This gives the protein CASSFPPQGKAGANVLTF.

The chain links TRBV7-9 to TRBJ1-4, with D hard to call. Germline assignment: CDR1 SEHNR and CDR2 FQNEAQ (reference sequence). Trimming pared 5 bases from V and 7 bases from J, leaving 14 bases between. The CDR3 has 14 residues. As DNA, the CDR3 is TGTGCCAGCAGCCTAAGAGGTCAGAGTGAAAAACTGTTTTTT. Its protein product is CASSLRGQSEKLFF.

This chain joins TRBV4-1 and TRBJ2-7; 8 bases are a match to TRBD2. V was clipped by 3 bases and J by 7 bases; unmatched bases: 11. Germline lookup yields CDR1 MGHRA and CDR2 YSYEKL. There are 15 residues in the CDR3. CDR3 nucleotide sequence: TGCGCCAGCAGCCAGGCCGACGGGAGGGCTGGGGAGCAGTACTTC. Residues: CASSQADGRAGEQYF.

This clone was observed a single time. The DNA of the CDR3 is TGTGCCATCAGTGAGATTGGGGGGAACTATGGCTACACCTTC. Protein: CAISEIGGNYGYTF. The genes are TRBV10-3 and TRBJ1-2; tentative D call: TRBD1 (5 bases). Trimming took off 2 bases at V and 2 bases at J, with 9 bases between the two ends. Germline CDR1 and CDR2: ENHRY and SYGVKD. The CDR3 contains 14 residues.

The CDR3 DNA is TGTGCCAGCAGCCCAGGACTAGCGGTATACGGGGAGCTGTTTTTT. Translating it yields CASSPGLAVYGELFF. This chain connects TRBV11-2 to TRBJ2-2, with 10 bases aligning to TRBD2. J gave up 7 bases and V 5 bases, and 7 bases lay outside the gene matches. CDR3 length: 15 residues. Germline V gene lookup returns CDR1 SGHAT and CDR2 FQNNGV.

The V gene is TRBV30, the J gene TRBJ1-1, with D tentatively TRBD1 (5 bases). The V gene lost 3 bases and the J gene lost 0 bases, with 8 bases spanning the gap. CDR1 is GTSNPN and CDR2 is SVGIG in the germline V gene (reference sequence). The CDR3 has 13 residues. CDR3 protein: CAWRKGMNTEAFF. CDR3 DNA: TGTGCCTGGAGAAAGGGGATGAACACTGAAGCTTTCTTT.

This clone was seen once. This chain uses TRBV12-1 with TRBJ2-7; TRBD2 is the table's D call, not checked against the DNA. TRBV12-1 is noted as a pseudogene. The CDR3 loop spans 16 amino acids. CDR3 sequence (DNA): TGTGCCAGCAGCCCGCGGACTAGCGGGAGTAGAGACGAGCAGTACGTC. It codes for CASSPRTSGSRDEQYV.

Notes on this clone: Other nucleotide sequences in the sample specify the same CDR3. The rearrangement uses TRBV15 and TRBJ2-7, with 11 bases aligning to TRBD2. The CDR3 length is 14 residues. Losses at the gene ends were 1 base for V and 4 bases for J; bases not matched to a gene: 0. The germline V gene encodes CDR1 LNHNV and CDR2 YYDKDF (reference sequence). This CDR3 reads CATSRGLAGYEQYV. Here the CDR3 DNA reads TGTGCCACCAGCAGAGGACTAGCGGGATACGAGCAGTACGTC.